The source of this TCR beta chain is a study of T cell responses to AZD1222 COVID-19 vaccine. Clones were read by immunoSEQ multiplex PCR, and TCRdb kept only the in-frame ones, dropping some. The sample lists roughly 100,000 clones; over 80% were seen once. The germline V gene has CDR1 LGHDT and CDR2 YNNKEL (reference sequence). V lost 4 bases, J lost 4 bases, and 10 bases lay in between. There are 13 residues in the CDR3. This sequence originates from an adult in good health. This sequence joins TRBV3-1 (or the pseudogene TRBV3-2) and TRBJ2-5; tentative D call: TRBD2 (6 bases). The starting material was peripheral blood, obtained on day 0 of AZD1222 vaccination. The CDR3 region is CASSPVGGETQYF. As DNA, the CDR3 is TGTGCCAGCAGCCCTGTGGGGGGAGAGACCCAGTACTTC.